This T cell receptor (beta chain) was documented in a study of T-cell memory formation after mild COVID-19. Study observations and caveats: Of the contracting clones, CD4+ ones lay mainly in CM and EM, and CD8+ ones in EMRA. Several responding clones turned up in pre-infection memory, indicating that cross-reactive memory may have taken part.

This clonotype has a handful of counts. The target antigen is unknown. TCRdb independently ran MiXCR on the 5' RACE reads; one entry per CDR3 protein. In the table there are under 300,000 distinct CDR3 sequences, over 8.5% of which are singletons. The sample consisted of PBMCs or a T cell subset sorted from them (not recorded which). The receptor was derived from a man between 18 and 35 years old who had mild COVID-19 (a few samples of this study predate the infection). Cell type and time point are not known.

Here the CDR3 DNA reads TGTGCCAGCAGCCAAGACAATAGCGGGGGGGATACGCAGTATTTT. Protein product: CASSQDNSGGDTQYF. This chain links TRBV4-2 with TRBJ2-3; 10 nucleotides agree with TRBD2. The CDR3 has 15 residues. V shed 0 bases and J 6 bases; nucleotides not matched to a gene: 3. Germline V gene data show CDR1 as LGHNA and CDR2 as YNFKEQ.